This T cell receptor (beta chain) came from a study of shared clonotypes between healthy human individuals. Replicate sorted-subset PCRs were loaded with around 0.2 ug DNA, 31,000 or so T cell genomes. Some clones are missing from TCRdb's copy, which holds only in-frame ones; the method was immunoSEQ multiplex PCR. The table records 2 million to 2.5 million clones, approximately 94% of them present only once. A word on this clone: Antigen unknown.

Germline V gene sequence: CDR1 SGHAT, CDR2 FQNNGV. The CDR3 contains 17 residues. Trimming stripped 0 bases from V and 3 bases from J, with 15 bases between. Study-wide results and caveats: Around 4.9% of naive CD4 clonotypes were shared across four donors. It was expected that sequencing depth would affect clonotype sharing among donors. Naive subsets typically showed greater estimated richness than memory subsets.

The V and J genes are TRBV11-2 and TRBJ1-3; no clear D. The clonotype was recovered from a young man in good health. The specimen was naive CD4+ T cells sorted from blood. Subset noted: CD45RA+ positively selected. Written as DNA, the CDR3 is TGTGCCAGCAGCTTAGACTTCGGCAGGAAGTATGGAAACACCATATATTTT. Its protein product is CASSLDFGRKYGNTIYF.